This TCR beta chain was observed in a study of T cell clonotyping in hematopoietic cell transplantation. Study-wide findings and caveats: Recipient TCR diversity dropped after transplant; expanded clonotypes rose from day 30 to 180. Graft donor and pretransplant recipient Inverse Simpson Index values predicted broader posttransplant TCR diversity.

As to time point: recipient sample about 28 days before transplant, after cytoreduction. The data were produced by immunoSEQ multiplex PCR, yet TCRdb's version contains in-frame clones alone and is incomplete. The repertoire holds 25,000 to 30,000 clones, with 82% as singletons. Comment on this clone: The antigen remains unidentified.

CDR3 length: 14 amino acids. Trimming pared 6 bases from V and 5 bases from J, leaving 17 bases between. From germline, CDR1 is SGHVS and CDR2 FQNEAQ. The material was peripheral blood mononuclear cells, obtained before stem cell transplant. The source is a man aged 35-49 years with acute myeloid leukemia. Some clones in this sample may be carry-over from other donors' samples. The chain combines TRBV7-8 with TRBJ2-7, with D tentatively TRBD1 or TRBD2 (5 bases each). The CDR3 DNA reads as TGTGCCAGCAGGCCCCAAGGGACGGTGAACGAGCAGTACTTC. Amino acid sequence: CASRPQGTVNEQYF.